These 10 T cell receptor beta chains originate from one sample sequenced in a study of regulatory T cells in long-lasting Graves disease. The sample's time point: newly diagnosed GD, antithyroid drugs for less than 3 months. RNA extracted from PBMCs served as the sequencing template. Assembly of TCR beta libraries relied on iRepertoire HTBI primers together with Arm-PCR of CDR3 regions. TCRdb re-called the multiplex PCR reads through MiXCR, storing one row per CDR3 protein. This table holds some 560,000 distinct CDR3 sequences, around 15% found once. These data were likewise used in another study, on T cells in Graves' hyperthyroidism and ophthalmopathy.

Material: peripheral blood mononuclear cells (PBMCs), obtained at new diagnosis, from a patient treated with antithyroid drugs. The source of these receptors is a woman aged 35-65 years with Graves disease.

This clonotype occurred many times. The chain has TRBV18 and TRBJ1-1, with D possibly TRBD1 on 5 matching bases. CDR3 length: 12 amino acids. Germline V gene sequence: CDR1 KGHSH, CDR2 LQKENI. V shed 8 bases and J shed 5 bases, with 12 bases lying between them. Here the CDR3 DNA reads TGTGCCAGCAGCCCGGGGGAAACTGAAGCTTTCTTT. It encodes CASSPGETEAFF. Based on the CDR3 plus reference TRBV18 and TRBJ1-1, the full variable domain is NAGVMQNPRHLVRRRGQEARLRCSPMKGHSHVYWYRQLPEEGLKFMVYLQKENIIDESGMPKERFSAEFPKEGPSILRIQQVVRGDSAAYFCASSPGETEAFFGQGTRLTVV.

Regarding this clonotype: A read error likely explains this, since a far larger clone differs by one base. V and J are TRBV2 and TRBJ2-3; D is possibly TRBD1 or TRBD2 (5 bases each). Germline V gene data show CDR1 as SNHLY and CDR2 as FYNNEI. The CDR3 contains 15 residues. This chain's CDR3 is CASSELGERYNEQSF. CDR3 nucleotide sequence: TGTGCCAGCAGTGAACTGGGGGAAAGGTACAATGAGCAGTCCTTC.

This clonotype was observed a handful of times. Germline and junction disagree at one end, which may indicate a read error. V usage is TRBV3-1 and J usage is TRBJ1-2, with a weak D call TRBD1 (5 bases). From germline, CDR1 is LGHDT and CDR2 YNNKEL (reference sequence). This CDR3 has 15 residues. This CDR3 reads CASSQDGTVNYGYTF. The CDR3 region has the DNA TGCGCCAGCAGCCAAGACGGGACGGTTAACTATGGCTACACCTTC.

This CDR3 reads CASSFYRGGKNIQYF. CDR3 DNA: TGTGCCAGCAGCTTCTACAGGGGAGGCAAAAACATTCAGTACTTC. The chain employs TRBV7-9 and TRBJ2-4; TRBD1 might be the D (7 bases). The CDR3 length is 15 residues. V lost 3 bases and J 3 bases, leaving 12 bases between the germline ends. Germline V gives CDR1 SEHNR, CDR2 FQNEAQ (reference sequence).

This clonotype was seen at least ten times. This chain joins TRBV24-1 and TRBJ1-2; 7 positions match TRBD1. The CDR3 contains 13 residues. The V gene's germline CDR1 is KGHDR and CDR2 SFDVKD. V lost 4 bases, J lost 3 bases, and 1 base stayed unmatched. CDR3 protein: CATSDTGDYGYTF. The CDR3, as DNA: TGTGCCACCAGTGACACAGGGGACTATGGCTACACCTTC.

This clonotype was recorded at least ten times. The chain employs TRBV11-3 and TRBJ2-7, with D possibly being TRBD1 (5 bases). The CDR3 has 13 residues. The V end was cut by 4 bases, the J end by 2 bases, with 9 bases between. From germline, CDR1 is SGHNT and CDR2 YENEEA. The CDR3 spells CASSSLDTYEQYF. CDR3 coding DNA: TGTGCCAGCAGCTCGTTGGACACCTACGAGCAGTACTTC. The whole variable domain, remainder taken from reference TRBV11-3 and TRBJ2-7, is EAGVVQSPRYKIIEKKQPVAFWCNPISGHNTLYWYLQNLGQGPELLIRYENEEAVDDSQLPKDRFSAERLKGVDSTLKIQPAELGDSAVYLCASSSLDTYEQYFGPGTRLTVT.

The chain has TRBV7-2 and TRBJ2-5, with TRBD2 matching over 9 bases. The CDR3 is 15 amino acids. After removal of 7 bases from V and 1 base from J, the junction contained 7 bases not matched to a gene. The V gene's germline CDR1 is SGHTA and CDR2 FQGNSA. CDR3 region: CASTLSGGFQETQYF. The CDR3 bases are TGTGCCAGCACCCTTAGCGGGGGTTTCCAAGAGACCCAGTACTTC.

This chain connects TRBV25-1 to TRBJ2-7, with D unclear. The V gene lost 3 bases and the J gene lost 8 bases, with 11 bases spanning the gap. Germline loops: CDR1 MGHDK, CDR2 SYGVNS. This CDR3 is 12 amino acids long. The DNA of the CDR3 is TGTGCCAGCAGTGACTTGGCTACTCAGCAGTACTTC. It encodes CASSDLATQQYF.

This clonotype was found a few times. This chain connects TRBV20-1 to TRBJ2-5; 7 nucleotides line up with TRBD1. Germline V gene data show CDR1 as DFQATT and CDR2 as SNEGSKA (reference sequence). The V gene end was trimmed by 8 bases and the J gene end by 2 bases; junction bases not matched to a gene: 5. CDR3 size: 12 residues. CDR3 nucleotide sequence: TGCAGTCAAGTGGGACAGCAAGAGACCCAGTACTTC. As protein: CSQVGQQETQYF.

This sequence joins TRBV12-5 and TRBJ1-2; D remains unclear. In germline, CDR1 is LGHNT, CDR2 FRNRAP. Trimming left V 4 bases short and J 13 bases short, with 16 bases between. The CDR3 has 12 amino acids. This CDR3 is CASGSEGGAGTF. As DNA, the CDR3 is TGTGCTAGTGGTTCGGAGGGAGGTGCGGGCACCTTC.